This T cell receptor beta chain was observed in a study of T cells in localized non-small cell lung cancer. Study-wide findings and caveats: Clonality of T cells reached its maximum in uninvolved adjacent lung, surpassing tumor. Among blood samples, higher T cell density accompanied longer overall survival.

Germline CDR1 is MGHRA and CDR2 is YSYEKL. The J segment lost 6 bases and the V segment lost 4 bases, leaving 8 bases of the junction unmatched. The CDR3 has 15 residues. As to this clone: Its antigen is not known.

Sequenced by immunoSEQ multiplex PCR; TCRdb stores in-frame clones only, minus some. The sample includes tens of thousands of clones, roughly 84% of them seen just once. The sequence was obtained from a man aged 40 to 70 with stage II lung adenocarcinoma. The rearrangement links TRBV4-1 to TRBJ2-7, with 11 bases identical to TRBD1. Sequencing used PBMCs, obtained before any cancer treatment. The CDR3 loop reads CASSPRDRGFPEQYF. The CDR3 DNA reads as TGCGCCAGCAGCCCTCGGGACAGGGGGTTTCCCGAGCAGTACTTC.